A selection of T cell receptor beta chains follows, all from one sample in a study of cytomegalovirus exposure and HLA in healthy donors. TCRdb's copy holds only in-frame clones and misses some; the assay was immunoSEQ multiplex PCR. The data hold 150,000 to 200,000 clones, with approximately 78% observed a single time. Sequenced material: PBMCs. The receptors originated from a woman between 18 and 29 years old in good health and CMV-seronegative. The CDR3 runs from the conserved cysteine through the conserved F or W. D genes are given only for firm matches. The size entry is marked missing in some rows and otherwise reads once, few, many or a size class.

v_gene,abundance,j_gene,d_gene,CDR3aa,CDR3nt
TRBV4-2,once,TRBJ2-5,TRBD2,CASSQVGGRARETQYF,TGTGCCAGCAGCCAAGTCGGCGGGAGGGCCAGGGAGACCCAGTACTTC
TRBV30,few,TRBJ2-1,TRBD2,CAWRLAGGPSEQFF,TGTGCCTGGAGGCTAGCGGGAGGGCCGAGTGAGCAGTTCTTC
TRBV30,-,TRBJ1-6,-,CAWRTENNSPLHF,TGTGCCTGGCGTACCGAGAATAATTCACCCCTCCACTTT
TRBV4-1,few,TRBJ2-7,-,CASSQVAAGQNYEQYF,TGCGCCAGCAGCCAAGTAGCTGCTGGACAAAACTACGAGCAGTACTTC
TRBV7-9,-,TRBJ2-3,TRBD1,CASSPSGGSTDTQYF,TGTGCCAGCAGCCCCTCAGGGGGCAGTACAGATACGCAGTATTTT
TRBV12-5,-,TRBJ2-7,TRBD2,CASGSGASGIYEQYF,TGTGCTAGTGGTTCCGGGGCTAGCGGGATCTACGAGCAGTACTTC
TRBV7-8,few,TRBJ1-2,TRBD1,CASSFGTAYGYTF,TGTGCCAGCAGCTTCGGGACAGCCTATGGCTACACCTTC
TRBV11-2,-,TRBJ1-3,TRBD1,CASTRQGSSGNTIYF,TGTGCCAGCACCAGACAGGGGAGCTCTGGAAACACCATATATTTT
TRBV2,-,TRBJ2-7,TRBD1,CASRPGQGITLYF,TGTGCCAGCAGACCGGGACAGGGCATTACCCTGTACTTC
TRBV7-2,-,TRBJ2-7,TRBD1,CASSSSRGTGYEQYF,TGTGCCAGCAGCTCGTCCCGGGGGACAGGGTACGAGCAGTACTTC
TRBV10-3,-,TRBJ2-5,-,CAIWPGRDQETQYF,TGTGCCATCTGGCCAGGCAGGGACCAAGAGACCCAGTACTTC
TRBV7-6,-,TRBJ2-3,-,CASSLRTGTDTQYF,TGTGCCAGCAGCCTTCGGACAGGCACAGATACGCAGTATTTT
TRBV29-1,few,TRBJ2-7,-,CSASEVASPREQYF,TGCAGCGCCTCAGAGGTGGCTAGCCCTCGGGAGCAGTACTTC
TRBV6-5,-,TRBJ2-7,-,CASSYRIGDEQYF,TGTGCCAGCAGTTACCGAATCGGGGACGAGCAGTACTTC
TRBV5-6,-,TRBJ2-7,-,CASSLEVPGSYEQYF,TGTGCCAGCAGCTTGGAGGTTCCAGGTTCCTACGAGCAGTACTTC
TRBV5-6,-,TRBJ1-2,TRBD1,CASSFGQGGGYTF,TGTGCCAGCAGCTTCGGACAGGGCGGCGGCTACACCTTC
TRBV5-6,-,TRBJ1-2,-,CASRLTDVFGYTF,TGTGCCAGCAGACTTACAGACGTTTTTGGCTACACCTTC